Sequencing of this TCR beta chain was carried out in a study of blood T cell repertoires in COVID-19. Background on the study: PBMCs, B-cell-depleted T cells, or T cells were the source of the cDNA or gDNA that made up the material.

Only in-frame clones appear in the TCRdb table, and some are missing; sequencing was by immunoSEQ multiplex PCR. The sample comprises a few hundred thousand clones, more than 70% of which are singletons, and approximately 13% rests with the top ten. The germline V gene encodes CDR1 SNHLY and CDR2 FYNNEI. The V segment lost 5 bases and the J segment 1 base; nucleotides outside the gene matches: 4. The CDR3 is 14 residues long. This receptor was identified in a man aged 80 or over with acute or convalescent COVID-19. Sequencing was done on a sample of peripheral blood. The chain uses TRBV2 and TRBJ1-1; 7 nucleotides match TRBD1. The CDR3 loop reads CASSNRGWNTEAFF. The DNA for the CDR3 is TGTGCCAGCAGTAACAGGGGATGGAACACTGAAGCTTTCTTT.